This T cell receptor (beta chain) was documented in a study of OX40 agonist ivuxolimab in advanced cancers. The overall study: People in dose escalation had one of these cancers: hepatocellular carcinoma, melanoma, renal cell or head and neck cancer.

V was shortened by 5 bases and J by 4 bases, with 7 bases between the two germline ends. The CDR3 loop spans 11 amino acids. Per the germline V gene, CDR1 is SGDLS and CDR2 is YYNGEE. Method: immunoSEQ multiplex PCR; TCRdb's copy keeps in-frame clones and lacks some. The table shows around 94,000 clones, with about 90% occurring only once. This clonotype was sampled from an adult with an advanced solid tumor such as melanoma, head and neck, liver or kidney cancer. The specimen comprised CD4+ or CD8+ T cells sorted from blood, sampled in a trial of the OX40 agonist ivuxolimab. The V call is TRBV9, the J call TRBJ2-7; D remains ambiguous. The CDR3 is CASRVGYEQYF. CDR3 sequence (DNA): TGTGCCAGCAGAGTGGGGTACGAGCAGTACTTC.